The rows below give T cell receptor beta chains drawn from one sample of a study of T cells in Graves' hyperthyroidism and ophthalmopathy. MiXCR, applied by TCRdb to the multiplex PCR reads, yields one record per CDR3 protein. The sample lists a few hundred thousand distinct CDR3 sequences; over 15% were seen once. Sample: blood. The receptor source for this set is a woman in her fifties or sixties with Graves' hyperthyroidism. Each CDR3 is given with its conserved first and last residue. The D gene is left open where the match is weak. Clone size is not always given. Where it is, it says once, few, many or a class for expanded clones.

CASSPQASGNTIYF,TGTGCCAGCAGTCCACAGGCCTCTGGAAACACCATATATTTT,few,TRBJ1-3,NA,TRBV3-1
CASSKMAWGANTGELFF,TGTGCCAGCAGTAAAATGGCTTGGGGGGCGAACACCGGGGAGCTGTTTTTT,few,TRBJ2-2,NA,TRBV28
CASSPGGLQGRGNQPQHF,TGTGCCAGCTCACCAGGAGGTTTGCAAGGGCGGGGCAATCAGCCCCAGCATTTT,once,TRBJ1-5,NA,TRBV18
CASSPSGGNREPQHF,TGCGCCAGCAGCCCCTCGGGAGGGAACAGGGAGCCCCAGCATTTT,NA,TRBJ1-5,NA,TRBV5-1
CASSAGQGFVYGYTF,TGCGCCAGCAGCGCGGGACAGGGGTTTGTCTATGGCTACACCTTC,NA,TRBJ1-2,TRBD1,TRBV5-1
CSAPGEGGRDNEQFF,TGCAGTGCCCCTGGAGAGGGGGGCCGAGACAATGAGCAGTTCTTC,many,TRBJ2-1,NA,TRBV20-1
CAVGRGDTQYF,TGTGCCGTCGGAAGGGGTGATACGCAGTATTTT,NA,TRBJ2-3,NA,TRBV3-1
CSARALGGLAGGSSYEQYF,TGCAGTGCTAGGGCCCTGGGAGGACTAGCGGGAGGGAGCTCCTACGAGCAGTACTTC,NA,TRBJ2-7,TRBD2,TRBV20-1
CASSEGWGTLGGYTF,TGTGCCAGCAGTGAAGGGTGGGGGACATTGGGGGGCTACACCTTC,NA,TRBJ1-2,NA,TRBV6-1
CSAIGDSSKETQYF,TGCAGCGCTATAGGGGACTCCAGTAAAGAGACCCAGTACTTC,NA,TRBJ2-5,NA,TRBV29-1
CASSLQGREQPQHF,TGCGCCAGCAGCTTACAGGGCAGGGAGCAGCCCCAGCATTTT,NA,TRBJ1-5,NA,TRBV5-1
CASSLSCNEQFF,TGTGCCAGCAGCCTTAGCTGCAATGAGCAGTTCTTC,few,TRBJ2-1,NA,TRBV11-2
CASSTALNTEAFF,TGTGCCAGCAGTACGGCCCTAAACACTGAAGCTTTCTTT,many,TRBJ1-1,NA,TRBV12-3/TRBV12-4